Below are 3 T cell receptor beta chains sequenced from a single sample in a study of blood T cell repertoires in COVID-19. The method was immunoSEQ multiplex PCR; TCRdb's version includes in-frame clones alone and lacks a portion of them. The sample lists approximately 250,000 clones; roughly 85% were seen once. The sequencing input was peripheral blood. The receptor source for this set is a man in his thirties or forties who had recovered from COVID-19.

This rearrangement joins TRBV5-4 to TRBJ2-7; TRBD2 might be the D (6 bases). V lost 5 bases and J lost 5, with 14 bases in between. The germline CDR1 and CDR2 sequences are SGHNT and YYREEE (reference sequence). CDR3 length equals 13 residues. CDR3 in amino acids: CASSLSGANEQYF. CDR3 nucleotides: TGTGCCAGCAGTCTTTCGGGAGCAAACGAGCAGTACTTC.

The chain couples TRBV6-5 to TRBJ2-5; 8 nucleotides align to TRBD2. The germline gives CDR1 MNHEY, CDR2 SVGAGI. Losses at the gene ends were 4 bases for V and 8 bases for J; bases not matched to a gene: 6. The CDR3 consists of 13 residues. The CDR3 DNA reads as TGTGCCAGCAGTTCCATAGCGGGGCTTACCCAGTACTTC. Translated: CASSSIAGLTQYF.

This clone was detected only once. The chain couples TRBV19 to TRBJ1-1, with 7 bases matching TRBD1. The CDR3 sequence is 16 residues long. Germline V CDR1 and CDR2: LNHDA, SQIVND (reference sequence). The J segment lost 0 bases and the V segment lost 1 base, leaving 5 bases of the junction unmatched. CDR3 protein: CASSIGSTGVNTEAFF. CDR3 DNA sequence: TGTGCCAGTAGTATAGGTAGTACAGGGGTGAACACTGAAGCTTTCTTT.